These T cell receptor beta chains were read from a single sample in a study of shared clonotypes between healthy human individuals. Produced via immunoSEQ multiplex PCR; TCRdb's table is partial and in-frame only. In the table there are millions of clones, around 90% of which are singletons. The specimen sequenced was naive CD4+ T cells sorted from blood. All receptors come from a man in his late teens or twenties in good health. Each CDR3 is given with its conserved first and last residue. The D gene is left open where the match is weak. Part of the rows lack a size; the others show once, few, many or a class for expanded clones.

NA	TRBV25-1	NA	TRBJ1-2	CASSGETATHYGYTF	TGTGCCAGCAGTGGGGAGACAGCGACCCACTATGGCTACACCTTC
NA	TRBV7-9	NA	TRBJ2-7	CASSLNNYEQYF	TGTGCCAGCAGCTTAAACAACTACGAGCAGTACTTC
NA	TRBV7-2	NA	TRBJ2-7	CASSLGPGLPYEQYF	TGTGCCAGCAGCTTAGGGCCGGGCCTCCCCTACGAGCAGTACTTC
NA	TRBV28	TRBD1	TRBJ1-2	CASTQGGFGYTF	TGTGCCAGCACCCAGGGGGGTTTCGGCTACACCTTC
NA	TRBV7-2	NA	TRBJ2-3	CASSPSNADTQYF	TGTGCCAGCAGCCCCTCTAACGCAGATACGCAGTATTTT
NA	TRBV5-1	TRBD2	TRBJ2-5	CASSLRGDGFSETQYF	TGCGCCAGCAGCTTGCGGGGGGACGGCTTCTCTGAGACCCAGTACTTC
NA	TRBV18	NA	TRBJ2-1	CASSPPLGGAAYNEQFF	TGTGCCAGCTCACCGCCTTTAGGGGGGGCTGCCTACAATGAGCAGTTCTTC
NA	TRBV29-1	TRBD1	TRBJ2-1	CRTQGADSYNEQFF	TGCAGAACACAGGGGGCCGACTCCTACAATGAGCAGTTCTTC
NA	TRBV18	NA	TRBJ2-2	CASSPPGTGELFF	TGTGCCAGCTCTCCGCCCGGCACCGGGGAGCTGTTTTTT
NA	TRBV25-1	TRBD1	TRBJ1-2	CASSGASGTGGNYGYTF	TGTGCCAGCAGTGGGGCCTCAGGGACAGGGGGAAACTATGGCTACACCTTC
NA	TRBV10-3	NA	TRBJ1-5	CAISESTGLGNQPQHF	TGTGCCATCAGTGAGTCGACGGGACTCGGGAATCAGCCCCAGCATTTT
NA	TRBV7-9	TRBD1	TRBJ1-5	CASSVTGGNQPQHF	TGTGCCAGCAGCGTAACAGGGGGCAATCAGCCCCAGCATTTT
once	TRBV19	NA	TRBJ2-7	CASSIAGTFYEQYF	TGTGCCAGTAGTATAGCCGGCACTTTCTACGAGCAGTACTTC
once	TRBV19	TRBD1	TRBJ1-5	CASSNTGVNIQPQHF	TGTGCCAGTAGTAACACAGGGGTAAATATTCAGCCCCAGCATTTT
NA	TRBV19	NA	TRBJ2-5	CASSIDRETQYF	TGTGCCAGTTCCATCGACCGAGAGACCCAGTACTTC
NA	TRBV7-2	NA	TRBJ2-2	CASSLDGTGTNTGELFF	TGTGCCAGCAGCTTAGATGGTACAGGGACGAACACCGGGGAGCTGTTTTTT
NA	TRBV9	TRBD1	TRBJ2-1	CASSASTGTRYNEQFF	TGTGCCAGCAGCGCCTCGACAGGGACCCGCTACAATGAGCAGTTCTTC
NA	TRBV28	NA	TRBJ1-5	CASSFVGGASNQPQHF	TGTGCCAGCAGTTTCGTTGGGGGTGCGAGCAATCAGCCCCAGCATTTT
NA	TRBV6-1	NA	TRBJ2-5	CASRVSVQETQYF	TGTGCCAGCAGGGTCAGCGTCCAAGAGACCCAGTACTTC